This TCR beta chain was found in a study of regulatory T cells in long-lasting Graves disease. The CDR3 extends over 12 amino acids. The V gene's germline CDR1 is KGHSH and CDR2 LQKENI. V was pared by 2 bases and J by 13 bases, with 12 bases between. Investigators prepared the TCR beta libraries by applying iRepertoire HTBI primers and Arm-PCR of CDR3 regions. Original processing notes: Sample data revealed fewer than 70 TRBV and over twelve TRBJ segments. TCRdb analysed the multiplex PCR reads with MiXCR anew, one entry per CDR3 protein. None of the V and J calls come from the authors' own analysis; TCRdb made them. This sample carries roughly 420,000 distinct CDR3 sequences, over 15% of them seen once, and the ten largest clones take under 30%. This clonotype was recorded many times. Described time point: newly diagnosed GD, antithyroid drugs for less than 3 months. Following extraction of RNA from PBMCs, that RNA was used to make the TCR library.

These sequences were also reported in another study, on T cells in Graves' hyperthyroidism and ophthalmopathy.

The chain couples TRBV18 to TRBJ2-1; perhaps D is TRBD1 or TRBD2 (5 bases each). The source was peripheral blood mononuclear cells (PBMCs), collected at new diagnosis, from a patient treated with antithyroid drugs. This sequence originates from a woman between 18 and 29 years old with Graves disease. The CDR3: CASSPGGSLQFF. The CDR3 DNA reads as TGTGCCAGCTCACCAGGGGGATCTCTTCAGTTCTTC.